One and the same sample provided the 30 T cell receptor beta chains below, sequenced in a study of beta chain features in type 1 diabetes. General study points: Type 1 diabetes patients had TCRB CDR3s that were shorter (moderately but significantly so) in all four CD4+ subsets.

Reverse transcribing all isolated RNA meant expressed TCRB transcripts were sequenced. Method: immunoSEQ multiplex PCR; TCRdb's copy keeps in-frame clones and lacks some. In the table there are a few hundred thousand clones, over 9% of which are singletons. Which antigens these TCRs recognize remains unknown. The sequenced sample was central memory CD4+ T cells from blood. These receptor sequences come from a man younger than 40 with type 1 diabetes.

The chain combines TRBV19 with TRBJ2-3, with D possibly matching TRBD1 (6 bases). The germline CDR1 and CDR2 sequences are LNHDA and SQIVND (reference sequence). The ends were cut back, 10 bases at V and 0 bases at J, with 11 bases in the middle. The CDR3 loop spans 13 amino acids. The CDR3: CATRTVSTDTQYF. In nucleotides, the CDR3 is TGTGCCACTAGGACAGTTAGCACAGATACGCAGTATTTT.

This clone was counted between two and nine times. This chain joins TRBV7-2 and TRBJ1-2; possible D gene TRBD1, 5 bases. The CDR3 is 14 residues long. CDR1 SGHTA and CDR2 FQGNSA come from the germline V gene. Trimming shortened V by 5 bases and J by 5 bases, and 15 bases separated the two germline ends. The CDR3 loop is CASSAQWGGYGYTF. CDR3 DNA: TGTGCCAGCAGCGCCCAATGGGGGGGATATGGCTACACCTTC.

The V gene is TRBV15, the J gene TRBJ1-2; weak D call: TRBD1 (5 bases). The CDR3 covers 11 residues. V lost 5 bases, J lost 8 bases, and 9 bases lay in between. Looked up from germline, CDR1 is LNHNV and CDR2 is YYDKDF (reference sequence). CDR3 loop: CATSRGKGYTF. Here the CDR3 DNA reads TGTGCCACCAGCCGGGGGAAGGGCTACACCTTC.

The gene calls are TRBV11-1 and TRBJ1-2; possibly TRBD1 for D (6 bases). Trimming removed 5 bases at V and 8 bases at J, with 21 bases between. The CDR3 extends over 15 amino acids. Germline loops: CDR1 SGHAT, CDR2 FQDESV (reference sequence). The CDR3 protein is CASSPNPRGANGYTF. The CDR3, as DNA: TGTGCCAGCAGCCCGAATCCCCGGGGGGCGAACGGCTACACCTTC.

The J gene is TRBJ2-3, the V gene TRBV5-4; 7 positions match TRBD2. In germline, CDR1 is SGHNT, CDR2 YYREEE (reference sequence). Germline trimming cut 4 bases from V and 1 base from J; bases unmatched to any gene: 6. This CDR3 region has 15 residues. CDR3 sequence reads: CASSPGGTGTDTQYF. The CDR3, as DNA: TGTGCCAGCAGCCCGGGGGGTACAGGCACAGATACGCAGTATTTT.

The rearrangement uses TRBV6-5 and TRBJ1-5; 7 bases are shared with TRBD1. Germline V CDR1 and CDR2: MNHEY, SVGAGI. The CDR3 is 14 amino acids. The J segment lost 7 bases and the V segment lost 5 bases, leaving 8 bases of the junction unmatched. The CDR3, as DNA: TGTGCCAGCAGTCCTCAGGGGGGGCGGCAGCCCCAGCATTTT. Protein product: CASSPQGGRQPQHF.

The chain employs TRBV7-2 and TRBJ2-5; the match to TRBD2 covers 10 bases. The V segment lost 5 bases and the J segment 4 bases; nucleotides outside the gene matches: 7. The CDR3 is made up of 15 amino acids. Germline V gives CDR1 SGHTA, CDR2 FQGNSA. The CDR3 is CASSKAGGLGETQYF. CDR3 coding DNA: TGTGCCAGCAGCAAAGCGGGAGGGCTAGGAGAGACCCAGTACTTC.

This clone occurred a few times. This chain links TRBV28 with TRBJ1-5; D gene uncertain. The CDR3 is 13 residues long. Germline V gene lookup returns CDR1 MDHEN and CDR2 SYDVKM. The CDR3 region has the DNA TGTGCTGCGGGTTGGGCCGTTAACCAGCCCCAGCATTTT. Residues: CAAGWAVNQPQHF.

In its sample, this clone was seen once. J is TRBJ2-1 and V is TRBV11-1; weak D call: TRBD1 (5 bases). The CDR3 totals 13 residues. The V and J ends lost 7 bases and 4 bases respectively, with 11 bases between them. Germline CDR1 is SGHAT and CDR2 is FQDESV (reference sequence). The chain's CDR3 is CASTQDRYNEQFF. In DNA, the CDR3 is TGTGCCAGCACCCAAGACAGATACAATGAGCAGTTCTTC.

This clone was seen a few times. The identical CDR3 is also encoded by other nucleotide sequences in the sample. This sequence joins TRBV5-1 and TRBJ1-1, with 9 bases aligning to TRBD1. CDR3 length: 14 amino acids. The germline V gene encodes CDR1 SGHRS and CDR2 YFSETQ. V shed 4 bases, J shed 5 bases, and the junction held 6 bases outside the gene matches. Here the CDR3 reads CASSEGQGGTEAFF. CDR3 DNA sequence: TGCGCCAGCAGCGAGGGACAGGGAGGAACTGAAGCTTTCTTT.

In this sample, this clone turned up a few times. The rearrangement links TRBV28 to TRBJ1-4, with 8 positions matching TRBD1. The CDR3 is 15 residues long. Germline CDR1 MDHEN, CDR2 SYDVKM. Germline trimming cut 11 bases from V and 2 bases from J; bases unmatched to any gene: 10. CDR3 amino acids: CAGQGGGTTNEKLFF. As DNA, the CDR3 is TGTGCCGGACAGGGTGGGGGTACGACTAATGAAAAACTGTTTTTT.

In this sample, this clone turned up a few times. This chain connects TRBV5-6 to TRBJ2-4; D uncertain. Per germline, CDR1 SGHDT and CDR2 YYEEEE. V lost 1 base and J lost 1, with 6 bases in between. The CDR3 sequence is 14 residues long. CDR3 residues: CASSLKGAKNIQYF. The CDR3 DNA follows: TGTGCCAGCAGCTTGAAAGGGGCCAAAAACATTCAGTACTTC.

This clone was counted many times. V usage is TRBV7-9 and J usage is TRBJ1-4; 8 bases agree with TRBD1. CDR1 is SEHNR, CDR2 FQNEAQ, per germline (reference sequence). This CDR3 region has 15 residues. V shed 5 bases, J shed 3 bases, and the junction held 5 bases outside the gene matches. Here the CDR3 reads CASSQGQGSNEKLFF. For the CDR3, the DNA is TGTGCCAGCAGCCAAGGACAGGGTTCTAATGAAAAACTGTTTTTT.

This clone has a count of ten or more. V gene TRBV7-2 combines with J gene TRBJ2-1; TRBD2 aligns across 9 bases. Per the germline V gene, CDR1 is SGHTA and CDR2 is FQGNSA. The CDR3 is 13 amino acids. The ends lost 6 bases at V and 8 bases at J; junction bases unmatched: 5. The CDR3 loop is CASRREGLYEQFF. As DNA, the CDR3 is TGTGCCAGCAGGCGGGAGGGCCTTTATGAGCAGTTCTTC.

This clone was detected only a few times. The chain combines TRBV25-1 with TRBJ1-3; the D is unclear. This CDR3 contains 16 residues. Trimming removed 4 bases from V and 2 bases from J, with 15 bases in between. The germline V gene encodes CDR1 MGHDK and CDR2 SYGVNS. CDR3 in amino acids: CASSVGGVLAGNTIYF. CDR3 in DNA: TGTGCCAGCAGTGTGGGTGGGGTATTGGCTGGAAACACCATATATTTT.

The chain joins TRBV7-9 to TRBJ2-3; 10 nucleotides match TRBD2. The CDR3 has 15 amino acids. The V and J ends lost 2 bases and 4 bases, in that order; junction bases with no gene match: 3. The V gene's germline CDR1 is SEHNR and CDR2 FQNEAQ (reference sequence). The CDR3 loop is CASSLLAGVPDTQYF. The CDR3, as DNA: TGTGCCAGCAGCTTACTAGCGGGAGTTCCAGATACGCAGTATTTT.

There are a few counts of this clone. CDR3 DNA: TGTGCCAGCACGAGGAATTCACCCCTCCACTTT. It is translated as CASTRNSPLHF. This chain joins TRBV28 and TRBJ1-6; D is unresolved. CDR3 length equals 11 residues. The germline V and J ends were trimmed by 7 bases and 7 bases, with 5 bases remaining between them. The germline V gene has CDR1 MDHEN and CDR2 SYDVKM.

J is TRBJ2-7 and V is TRBV14; 8 positions agree with TRBD2. Trimming cost V 0 bases and J 2 bases; bases outside gene matches: 6. The germline V gene encodes CDR1 SGHDN and CDR2 FVKESK. The CDR3 is made up of 16 amino acids. As DNA, the CDR3 is TGTGCCAGCAGCCAAGACGGGCAGCGGGAGCCCTACGAGCAGTACTTC. Translation gives CASSQDGQREPYEQYF.

A word on this clone: The same CDR3 arises from other DNA sequences in this sample as well. The chain carries TRBV6-1 and TRBJ1-5; D is unresolved. This CDR3 comprises 12 residues. Germline CDR1 reads MNHNS; CDR2 reads SASEGT. V was trimmed by 6 bases and J by 3 bases, leaving 6 bases between them. The CDR3 loop reads CASSRDNQPQHF. The CDR3 nucleotides are TGTGCCAGCAGCCGGGACAATCAGCCCCAGCATTTT.

This chain links TRBV6-5 with TRBJ2-7, with 7 bases identical to TRBD2. The germline gives CDR1 MNHEY, CDR2 SVGAGI. This CDR3 region has 15 residues. The J segment lost 2 bases and the V segment lost 0 bases, leaving 4 bases of the junction unmatched. In nucleotides, the CDR3 is TGTGCCAGCAGTTACTCGGGAGGGTCCGCCTACGAGCAGTACTTC. Its translation: CASSYSGGSAYEQYF.

This clone was counted a few times. V is TRBV4-3 and J is TRBJ2-3, with TRBD1 matching 8 bases. The CDR3 runs to 18 residues. The trim removed 1 base at V and 2 bases at J, leaving 11 bases unmatched. Germline V gene lookup returns CDR1 LGHNA and CDR2 YSLEER. The CDR3 nucleotides read TGCGCCAGCAGCCAAGGTTACGCCCAGGGGGCAAACACAGATACGCAGTATTTT. It is translated as CASSQGYAQGANTDTQYF.

The rearrangement uses TRBV28 and TRBJ1-2; weak D call: TRBD1 (5 bases). Germline-derived CDR1 and CDR2 are MDHEN and SYDVKM. V was clipped by 3 bases and J by 3 bases, with 20 bases between them. The length of the CDR3 is 17 residues. The CDR3 protein is CASSLSGAGKSHYGYTF. The CDR3 DNA sequence: TGTGCCAGCAGTTTGAGTGGTGCAGGGAAGTCCCACTATGGCTACACCTTC.

This clone was counted between two and nine times. This chain connects TRBV18 to TRBJ2-5; TRBD2 matches 8 bases. V trimming: 6 bases; J trimming: 1 base; junction bases outside the gene matches: 13. Germline-derived CDR1 and CDR2 are KGHSH and LQKENI. There are 17 residues in the CDR3. The CDR3 loop is CASSGLLAALSQETQYF. CDR3 DNA sequence: TGTGCCAGCTCCGGACTACTAGCGGCCCTCTCCCAAGAGACCCAGTACTTC.

The J gene is TRBJ2-7, the V gene TRBV7-2; D may be TRBD1 or TRBD2 (5 bases each). Looked up from germline, CDR1 is SGHTA and CDR2 is FQGNSA. The ends were cut back, 5 bases at V and 7 bases at J, with 18 bases in the middle. This CDR3 region has 14 residues. The CDR3 loop reads CASSPPGGSREQYF. CDR3 DNA: TGTGCCAGCAGCCCCCCTGGGGGATCAAGGGAGCAGTACTTC.

This chain joins TRBV18 and TRBJ2-7; possible D gene TRBD1, 6 bases. The CDR3 contains 15 residues. Trimming stripped 6 bases from V and 7 bases from J, with 22 bases between. CDR1 and CDR2 from the germline V gene are KGHSH and LQKENI. CDR3 bases: TGTGCCAGCTCGCCGGGACACCTCTCCCCGGGGGAGCAGTACTTC. It translates to CASSPGHLSPGEQYF. Together with reference TRBV18 and TRBJ2-7, the CDR3 gives the full variable domain: NAGVMQNPRHLVRRRGQEARLRCSPMKGHSHVYWYRQLPEEGLKFMVYLQKENIIDESGMPKERFSAEFPKEGPSILRIQQVVRGDSAAYFCASSPGHLSPGEQYFGPGTRLTVT.

The table lists this clone with many counts. The chain recombines TRBV28 with TRBJ1-3; perhaps TRBD1 as D (6 bases). The ends were cut back, 5 bases at V and 4 bases at J, with 15 bases in the middle. Germline V gene sequence: CDR1 MDHEN, CDR2 SYDVKM. This CDR3 region has 15 residues. CDR3: CASSPSWTDGNTIYF. The CDR3 DNA sequence: TGTGCCAGCAGTCCCTCCTGGACAGACGGAAACACCATATATTTT. The variable domain in full, with the rest retrieved from reference TRBV28 and TRBJ1-3, is DVKVTQSSRYLVKRTGEKVFLECVQDMDHENMFWYRQDPGLGLRLIYFSYDVKMKEKGDIPEGYSVSREKKERFSLILESASTNQTSMYLCASSPSWTDGNTIYFGEGSWLTVV.

This clone was recorded a few times. This chain joins TRBV7-8 and TRBJ2-4; 9 bases map to TRBD1. CDR1 and CDR2 from the germline V gene are SGHVS and FQNEAQ. The CDR3 length is 14 residues. Trimming cost V 5 bases and J 9 bases; bases outside gene matches: 8. The DNA of the CDR3 is TGTGCCAGCAGCCCAAGGACAGGGGCGGCCATTCAGTACTTC. Translation gives CASSPRTGAAIQYF.

This clone has a handful of counts. This sequence joins TRBV10-1 and TRBJ2-1; TRBD2 matches at 9 bases. V lost 8 bases and J lost 1; bases outside the gene matches: 3. The CDR3 has 14 residues. Germline values: CDR1 WNHNN, CDR2 SYGVQD (reference sequence). The CDR3 is CASQTSGSYNEQFF. The CDR3 DNA is TGCGCCAGCCAGACTAGCGGATCCTACAATGAGCAGTTCTTC.

The V gene is TRBV15, the J gene TRBJ2-5, with no clear D. The CDR3 contains 14 residues. The V gene lost 2 bases and the J gene lost 3 bases, with 10 bases spanning the gap. The germline CDR1 and CDR2 sequences are LNHNV and YYDKDF (reference sequence). In DNA, the CDR3 is TGTGCCACCAGCAGACGGACGGAAGAAGAGACCCAGTACTTC. It is translated as CATSRRTEEETQYF. The whole variable domain, remainder taken from reference TRBV15 and TRBJ2-5, is DAMVIQNPRYQVTQFGKPVTLSCSQTLNHNVMYWYQQKSSQAPKLLFHYYDKDFNNEADTPDNFQSRRPNTSFCFLDIRSPGLGDTAMYLCATSRRTEEETQYFGPGTRLLVL.

The chain employs TRBV2 and TRBJ2-2; 9 nucleotides line up with TRBD1. This CDR3 is 15 amino acids long. CDR1 and CDR2 from the germline V gene are SNHLY and FYNNEI. With V trimmed by 6 bases and J by 4 bases, 6 bases remained unmatched. CDR3 residues: CASSNRGRVTGELFF. CDR3 sequence (DNA): TGTGCCAGCAGCAACAGGGGGCGCGTCACCGGGGAGCTGTTTTTT.